Included here is one T cell receptor beta chain sequence, with context. The data stem from a study of blood T cell repertoires in COVID-19. In the study overall: Collection of acute and convalescent COVID-19 samples took place in the United States, Italy and Spain. In each case, the material was cDNA or gDNA derived from T cells, B-cell-depleted T cells, or PBMCs.

Original processing notes: Amplification with reference gene primers provided the estimates of nucleated cell counts. The data were produced by immunoSEQ multiplex PCR, yet TCRdb's version contains in-frame clones alone and is incomplete. V and J calls and clone size follow that table, whereas D and trimming were derived from the DNA. The data contain some 100,000 clones, roughly 91% of them seen just once; the ten biggest clones take up about a fifth. CDR3 length: 15 amino acids. The V and J ends lost 3 bases and 5 bases, in that order; junction bases with no gene match: 10. Per the germline V gene, CDR1 is SGHRS and CDR2 is YFSETQ.

The sequenced sample was peripheral blood. The TCR comes from a human donor with acute or convalescent COVID-19. The donor label of this sample is uncertain. The chain carries TRBV5-1 and TRBJ1-1, with 7 bases matching TRBD1. CDR3 DNA: TGCGCCAGCAGCTGGACAGGACGGGGAACGACTGAAGCTTTCTTT. This codes for CASSWTGRGTTEAFF.